Below are 12 T cell receptor beta chains sequenced from a single sample in a study of regulatory T cells in long-lasting Graves disease. As to time point: newly diagnosed GD, antithyroid drugs for less than 3 months. RNA from PBMCs was the source of the TCR library. Investigators prepared the TCR beta libraries by applying iRepertoire HTBI primers and Arm-PCR of CDR3 regions. MiXCR was run by TCRdb on the multiplex PCR reads, yielding one entry per CDR3 protein. The profile covers roughly 420,000 distinct CDR3 sequences, with about 17% appearing a single time and roughly 10% taken by the ten largest. The data were also submitted as part of a second study, on T cells in Graves' hyperthyroidism and ophthalmopathy.

Sequencing was performed on peripheral blood mononuclear cells (PBMCs), taken at new diagnosis, from a patient treated with antithyroid drugs. Every receptor here comes from a woman aged 25-40 years with Graves disease.

V is TRBV2 and J is TRBJ2-3; D is perhaps TRBD2 (6 bases). V was trimmed by 6 bases and J by 0 bases, leaving 13 bases between them. This CDR3 comprises 15 residues. CDR1 and CDR2 (germline): SNHLY, FYNNEI. The CDR3 DNA reads TGTGCCAGCAGCGTAGAGCGGGTTAGCACAGATACGCAGTATTTT. Translating gives CASSVERVSTDTQYF. Using reference TRBV2 and TRBJ2-3 for the parts outside the CDR3, the full variable domain is EPEVTQTPSHQVTQMGQEVILRCVPISNHLYFYWYRQILGQKVEFLVSFYNNEISEKSEIFDDQFSVERPDGSNFTLKIRSTKLEDSAMYFCASSVERVSTDTQYFGPGTRLTVL.

The sample holds a few counts of this clonotype. The chain employs TRBV7-2 and TRBJ1-2; D not certain. V was shortened by 8 bases and J by 0 bases, with 13 bases between the two germline ends. This CDR3 is 14 amino acids long. Germline V gene lookup returns CDR1 SGHTA and CDR2 FQGNSA. Here the CDR3 reads CASGAQISNYGYTF. For the CDR3, the DNA is TGTGCCAGCGGTGCCCAAATTTCTAACTATGGCTACACCTTC.

This clonotype was seen many times. The J gene is TRBJ1-3, the V gene TRBV11-2; D is perhaps TRBD1 (5 bases). Trimming took 9 bases from V and 3 from J, leaving 12 bases between them. This CDR3 has 13 residues. Per the germline V gene, CDR1 is SGHAT and CDR2 is FQNNGV. CDR3 protein: CASQGGGGNTIYF. DNA of the CDR3: TGTGCCAGTCAGGGTGGAGGTGGAAACACCATATATTTT.

In its sample, this clonotype was seen many times. CDR3 sequence reads: CASSLKGGWYNTGELFF. CDR3 nucleotides: TGTGCCAGCAGTTTAAAAGGCGGGTGGTACAACACCGGGGAGCTGTTTTTT. The rearrangement links TRBV12-3 or TRBV12-4 to TRBJ2-2; a possible D gene is TRBD2 (5 bases). The CDR3 has 17 residues. The V end was cut by 2 bases, the J end by 2 bases, with 15 bases between.

The table lists this clonotype with a few counts. The gene calls are TRBV5-8 and TRBJ1-2; no clear D gene. Germline lookup yields CDR1 SGHTS and CDR2 YDEGEE. This CDR3 is built from 14 residues. The V end was cut by 1 base, the J end by 4 bases, with 11 bases between. CDR3 amino acids: CASSLSGSLYGYTF. CDR3 sequence (DNA): TGTGCCAGCAGCTTGTCCGGGAGCCTCTATGGCTACACCTTC.

At least ten counts were recorded for this clonotype. Relative to the germline gene, one junction end is altered; a read error may explain this. The rearrangement joins TRBV2 to TRBJ2-3; a weak D match, TRBD1 (5 bases). Gene TRBJ2-5 matches the end of the DNA better, so the J call may be wrong. CDR1 is SNHLY and CDR2 is FYNNEI in the germline V gene. This CDR3 is built from 14 residues. For the CDR3, the DNA is TGTGCCGGCAGTGTTGCAGGGCCGGTGGAGACCCAGTACTTC. Its protein is CAGSVAGPVETQYF.

In this sample, this clonotype turned up many times. The rearrangement joins TRBV12-3 or TRBV12-4 to TRBJ1-6, with D perhaps TRBD1 (5 bases). Trimming pared 6 bases from V and 7 bases from J, leaving 19 bases between. CDR3 size: 16 residues. CDR3 protein: CASSYNDPGGNSPLHF. CDR3 DNA: TGTGCCAGCAGCTACAATGACCCCGGGGGGAATTCACCCCTCCACTTT.

This clonotype has ten or more counts. The chain uses TRBV7-2 and TRBJ2-7; possibly TRBD2 for D (6 bases). Deletions cut 5 bases from V and 4 bases from J, with 12 bases between. CDR3 length: 13 amino acids. From germline, CDR1 is SGHTA and CDR2 FQGNSA. CDR3: CASSPRREYEQYF. The CDR3 coding sequence is TGTGCCAGCAGCCCCAGACGGGAGTACGAGCAGTACTTC. The complete variable domain, with remaining parts taken from reference TRBV7-2 and TRBJ2-7, reads GAGVSQSPSNKVTEKGKDVELRCDPISGHTALYWYRQSLGQGLEFLIYFQGNSAPDKSGLPSDRFSAERTGGSVSTLTIQRTQQEDSAVYLCASSPRREYEQYFGPGTRLTVT.

The chain couples TRBV24-1 to TRBJ2-1; tentatively, D is TRBD1 (6 bases). This CDR3 is built from 12 residues. Germline CDR1 KGHDR, CDR2 SFDVKD. Trimming took off 5 bases at V and 6 bases at J, with 7 bases between the two ends. The CDR3 reads CATSGGGNEQFF. The CDR3 DNA sequence: TGTGCCACCAGTGGAGGGGGCAATGAGCAGTTCTTC.

This clonotype was detected only once. The rearrangement links TRBV6-2 or TRBV6-3 to TRBJ1-1; D is perhaps TRBD1 (5 bases). V shed 8 bases and J shed 2 bases, with 6 bases lying between them. Germline V lookup: CDR1 MNHEY, CDR2 SVGEGT. This CDR3 region has 11 residues. This CDR3 reads CASGGNTEAFF. The CDR3 coding sequence is TGTGCCAGCGGGGGTAACACTGAAGCTTTCTTT.

V gene TRBV27 combines with J gene TRBJ2-1; 8 bases are a match to TRBD2. Germline V gene data show CDR1 as MNHEY and CDR2 as SMNVEV (reference sequence). CDR3 length equals 14 residues. V shed 1 base, J shed 10 bases, and the junction held 6 bases outside the gene matches. CDR3 amino acids: CASSLFGREEEQFF. The CDR3 DNA follows: TGTGCCAGCAGTTTATTCGGGAGGGAGGAGGAGCAGTTCTTC.

On this clonotype itself: A junction end diverges from the germline sequence, so it may reflect a read error. The rearrangement links TRBV5-1 to TRBJ1-1, with TRBD1 identical over 8 bases. Germline-derived CDR1 and CDR2 are SGHRS and YFSETQ. CDR3 length: 16 amino acids. The CDR3 sequence is CASSSYNGQGGTVAFF. The CDR3, as DNA: TGCGCCAGCAGCTCCTATAACGGACAGGGCGGAACTGTAGCTTTCTTT.